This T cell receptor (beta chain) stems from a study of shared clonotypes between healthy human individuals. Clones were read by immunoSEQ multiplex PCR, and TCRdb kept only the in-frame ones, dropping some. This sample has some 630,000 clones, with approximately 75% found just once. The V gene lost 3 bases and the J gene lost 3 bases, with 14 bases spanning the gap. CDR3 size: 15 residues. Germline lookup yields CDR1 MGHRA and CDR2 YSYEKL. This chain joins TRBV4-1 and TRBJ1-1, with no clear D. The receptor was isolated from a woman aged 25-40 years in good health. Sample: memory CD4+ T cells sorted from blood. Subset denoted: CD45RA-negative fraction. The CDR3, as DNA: TGCGCCAGCAGCCACCCCTTCAGGAAGTACACTGAAGCTTTCTTT. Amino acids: CASSHPFRKYTEAFF.